The T cell receptor beta chain described here comes from a study of T cells in Graves' hyperthyroidism and ophthalmopathy. Study conclusions and caveats: Before onset, ophthalmopathy was predicted by the model a median around 6.5 months earlier.

Clinicians diagnosed patients from clinical symptoms, serum thyroxine and TRAb, thyroid ultrasound and orbital computed tomography. This clonotype was counted only a few times. Its antigen remains unidentified. From RNA transcripts, TCR beta CDR3 regions were amplified. First-round RT-PCR with HTBI primers amplified the TCR CDR3 region. One entry per CDR3 protein, called by TCRdb with MiXCR from the multiplex PCR reads. The sample shows nearly 600,000 distinct CDR3 sequences, approximately 15% of them seen only once. The sequence came from a woman under 40 with Graves' hyperthyroidism that later progressed to Graves' ophthalmopathy. Sample: blood.

CDR3 sequence: CSAIPYPAYGYTF. The CDR3 region has the DNA TGCAGTGCTATACCGTATCCCGCCTATGGCTACACCTTC. This rearrangement joins TRBV20-1 to TRBJ1-2; D not resolved. The CDR3 contains 13 residues. Trimming pared 4 bases from V and 4 bases from J, leaving 13 bases between. Germline CDR1 reads DFQATT; CDR2 reads SNEGSKA (reference sequence).